In this sample, the clone carrying this TCR beta chain turned up once. The data were obtained in a study of shared clonotypes between healthy human individuals. Assay used: immunoSEQ multiplex PCR; TCRdb lists only in-frame clones, some missing. The sample includes some 2.1 million clones, 85% to 95% of them seen just once. The sequencing sample was made of naive CD4+ T cells sorted from blood. Subset specified: CD45RA+ positively selected. This receptor was identified in a man between 18 and 29 years old in good health.

In DNA form, the CDR3 reads TGTGCCAGCAGCCCAGGAGGGTACTACAATGAGCAGTTCTTC. Translation: CASSPGGYYNEQFF. The chain employs TRBV7-2 and TRBJ2-1; possible D gene TRBD2, 6 bases. Germline CDR1 and CDR2: SGHTA and FQGNSA. The CDR3 runs to 14 residues. Trimming left V 5 bases short and J 3 bases short, with 11 bases between.